Below are 11 T cell receptor beta chains sequenced from a single sample in a study of blood T cell repertoires in COVID-19. TCRdb's table, derived via immunoSEQ multiplex PCR, lists solely in-frame clones and lacks some. Of roughly 370,000 clones in the sample, around nine tenths were seen once. Specimen: PBMCs or T cells enriched from blood (not recorded which). Receptor source: a woman in her fifties or sixties who had recovered from COVID-19.

The chain recombines TRBV3-1 (or the pseudogene TRBV3-2) with TRBJ1-3; D possibly corresponds to TRBD1 (6 bases). This CDR3 region has 14 residues. The germline V and J ends were trimmed by 4 bases and 4 bases, with 11 bases remaining between them. Germline V gives CDR1 LGHDT, CDR2 YNNKEL (reference sequence). The CDR3 sequence: CASSLRDTGNTIYF. The DNA of the CDR3 is TGTGCCAGCAGCCTACGGGACACCGGAAACACCATATATTTT.

The chain carries TRBV28 and TRBJ2-5, with TRBD1 matching 9 bases. The germline CDR1 and CDR2 sequences are MDHEN and SYDVKM. CDR3 size: 15 residues. V shed 5 bases and J 5 bases; nucleotides not matched to a gene: 9. The CDR3 nucleotides read TGTGCCAGCAGTCCCCCAACCACAGGGGGCGAGACCCAGTACTTC. It codes for CASSPPTTGGETQYF.

This rearrangement joins TRBV2 to TRBJ1-2; TRBD1 might be the D (5 bases). Germline CDR1 and CDR2: SNHLY and FYNNEI. V was trimmed by 3 bases and J by 3 bases, leaving 14 bases between them. This CDR3 region has 15 residues. In DNA, the CDR3 is TGTGCCAGCAGTGAGGGAGGGGCACTTTACTATGGCTACACCTTC. This codes for CASSEGGALYYGYTF.

This clone appeared a single time. The chain recombines TRBV7-9 with TRBJ1-2, with D perhaps matching TRBD1 (6 bases). The CDR3 covers 14 residues. Trimming shortened V by 4 bases and J by 6 bases, and 15 bases separated the two germline ends. Germline V gene lookup returns CDR1 SEHNR and CDR2 FQNEAQ (reference sequence). CDR3: CASSSPSRGDGYTF. CDR3 bases: TGTGCCAGCAGCTCCCCTAGCAGGGGTGATGGCTACACCTTC.

The chain's CDR3 is CASSLASNTGELFF. CDR3 coding DNA: TGTGCCAGCAGCTTAGCCTCGAACACCGGGGAGCTGTTTTTT. The chain joins TRBV7-9 to TRBJ2-2; no clear D gene. Per germline, CDR1 SEHNR and CDR2 FQNEAQ (reference sequence). Trimming pared 0 bases from V and 0 bases from J, leaving 2 bases between. The CDR3 sequence is 14 residues long.

This clone was picked up a small number of times. CDR3 region: CASSLSPQGYGYTF. The CDR3 DNA reads as TGTGCCAGCAGCTTGTCCCCCCAGGGATACGGCTACACCTTC. This chain connects TRBV5-4 to TRBJ1-2; perhaps TRBD1 as D (5 bases). V was trimmed by 1 base and J by 8 bases, leaving 15 bases between them. The V gene's germline CDR1 is SGHNT and CDR2 YYREEE (reference sequence). There are 14 residues in the CDR3.

This sequence joins TRBV25-1 and TRBJ1-1; D remains ambiguous. CDR1 is MGHDK, CDR2 SYGVNS, per germline. V shed 1 base and J shed 2 bases, with 2 bases lying between them. The CDR3 contains 12 residues. The CDR3 DNA reads TGTGCCAGCAGTGAATCAAACACTGAAGCTTTCTTT. Protein sequence: CASSESNTEAFF.

This clone occurred a few times. This chain uses TRBV11-3 with TRBJ2-3; D ambiguous. Trimming stripped 2 bases from V and 2 bases from J, with 8 bases between. The CDR3 spans 14 residues. The germline V gene encodes CDR1 SGHNT and CDR2 YENEEA. The CDR3 protein is CASSLQAITDTQYF. The CDR3 nucleotides are TGTGCCAGCAGCTTACAGGCGATCACAGATACGCAGTATTTT. Full variable domain (rest looked up from reference TRBV11-3 and TRBJ2-3): EAGVVQSPRYKIIEKKQPVAFWCNPISGHNTLYWYLQNLGQGPELLIRYENEEAVDDSQLPKDRFSAERLKGVDSTLKIQPAELGDSAVYLCASSLQAITDTQYFGPGTRLTVL.

The chain carries TRBV5-5 and TRBJ1-1; D may be TRBD1 (5 bases). Between the trimmed V and J ends, which lost 0 bases and 7 bases, there was a span of 13 bases. The CDR3 extends over 14 amino acids. The germline V gene encodes CDR1 SGHKS and CDR2 YYEKEE (reference sequence). The CDR3 loop reads CASSLESGRGEAFF. CDR3 nucleotides: TGTGCCAGCAGCTTGGAGTCAGGGCGGGGTGAAGCTTTCTTT.

The V gene is TRBV2, the J gene TRBJ1-3, with TRBD1 matching 10 bases. The CDR3 consists of 15 residues. V shed 4 bases, J shed 4 bases, and the junction held 4 bases outside the gene matches. CDR1 and CDR2 (germline): SNHLY, FYNNEI. The CDR3 spells CASSGDRGRGNTIYF. CDR3 bases: TGTGCCAGCAGTGGAGACAGGGGGCGAGGAAACACCATATATTTT.

The genes are TRBV5-6 and TRBJ2-5, with D tentatively TRBD1 (6 bases). CDR1 is SGHDT and CDR2 is YYEEEE in the germline V gene. The CDR3 runs 13 residues. Trimming pared 6 bases from V and 3 bases from J, leaving 12 bases between. In nucleotides, the CDR3 is TGTGCCAGCAATCCGTACAGGGAAGAGACCCAGTACTTC. Amino acids: CASNPYREETQYF.